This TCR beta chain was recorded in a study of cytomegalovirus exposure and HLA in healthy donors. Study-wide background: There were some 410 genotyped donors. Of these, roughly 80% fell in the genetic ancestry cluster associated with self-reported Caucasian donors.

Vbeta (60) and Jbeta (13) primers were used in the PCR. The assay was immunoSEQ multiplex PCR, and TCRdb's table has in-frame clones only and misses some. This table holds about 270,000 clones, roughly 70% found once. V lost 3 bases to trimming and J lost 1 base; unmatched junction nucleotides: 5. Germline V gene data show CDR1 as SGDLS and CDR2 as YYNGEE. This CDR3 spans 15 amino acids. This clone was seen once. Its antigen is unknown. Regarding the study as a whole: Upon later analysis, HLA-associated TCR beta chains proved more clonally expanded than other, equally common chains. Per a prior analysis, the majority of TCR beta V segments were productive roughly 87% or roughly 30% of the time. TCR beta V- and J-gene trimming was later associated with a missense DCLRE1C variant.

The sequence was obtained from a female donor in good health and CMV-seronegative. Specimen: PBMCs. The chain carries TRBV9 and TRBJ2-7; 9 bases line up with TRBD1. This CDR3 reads CASSDGGTGSYEQYF. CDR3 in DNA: TGTGCCAGCAGCGATGGCGGGACAGGGTCCTACGAGCAGTACTTC. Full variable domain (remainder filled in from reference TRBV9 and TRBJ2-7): DSGVTQTPKHLITATGQRVTLRCSPRSGDLSVYWYQQSLDQGLQFLIQYYNGEERAKGNILERFSAQQFPDLHSELNLSSLELGDSALYFCASSDGGTGSYEQYFGPGTRLTVT.